These T cell receptor beta chains were read from a single sample in a study of beta chain features in type 1 diabetes. Assay used: immunoSEQ multiplex PCR; TCRdb lists only in-frame clones, some missing. Here the sample spans 600,000 to 750,000 clones, around 11% being singletons. The sequencing input was naive CD4+ T cells from blood. These receptors came from a man aged 25 to 40 with type 1 diabetes. The CDR3 runs from the conserved cysteine through the conserved F or W. A D gene is named only where the DNA matches it firmly. Clone size appears in some rows only: once, few, many, or a class for an expanded clone.

clone size | J gene | D gene | V gene | CDR3 DNA | CDR3 protein
few | TRBJ2-1 | - | TRBV2 | TGTGCCAGCAGCACGGACAGCAATGAGCAGTTCTTC | CASSTDSNEQFF
- | TRBJ2-7 | TRBD1 | TRBV11-1 | TGTGCCAGCAGCTCTTACCCACAGGGGGTATACGAGCAGTACTTC | CASSSYPQGVYEQYF
- | TRBJ1-1 | TRBD1 | TRBV5-1 | TGCGCCAGCAGACATTCTGGACAGGGGGCAAGGGGCACTGAAGCTTTCTTT | CASRHSGQGARGTEAFF
- | TRBJ2-5 | - | TRBV7-9 | TGTGCCAGCACTAGGGGGGAAAGGGAGACCCAGTACTTC | CASTRGERETQYF
- | TRBJ1-6 | - | TRBV5-4 | TGTGCCAGCAGCTTGAACAGCTATTCACCCCTCCACTTT | CASSLNSYSPLHF
few | TRBJ2-3 | - | TRBV10-2 | TGCGCCAGCGGGGGGCGGGATCCAGATACGCAGTATTTT | CASGGRDPDTQYF
- | TRBJ2-1 | TRBD2 | TRBV10-3 | TGTGCCATCAGTGAAGGGAGCGGGGGGCCTCCCAGGGAGCAGTTCTTC | CAISEGSGGPPREQFF
few | TRBJ1-1 | - | TRBV19 | TGTGCCAGTTCGTTCCAGGCTTTGAACACTGAAGCTTTCTTT | CASSFQALNTEAFF
- | TRBJ2-2 | - | TRBV7-2 | TGTGCCAGCAGCTTAGAAGCTGCGGAGGCTGCGAACACCGGGGAGCTGTTTTTT | CASSLEAAEAANTGELFF
few | TRBJ2-1 | TRBD2 | TRBV11-2 | TGTGCCAGCAGCATACGAACTAGCGGTAATGAGCAGTTCTTC | CASSIRTSGNEQFF
- | TRBJ1-1 | TRBD1 | TRBV29-1 | TGCAGCGTTATGGGACAGGGGAACGTGGAAGCTTTCTTT | CSVMGQGNVEAFF
- | TRBJ2-5 | - | TRBV6-1 | TGTGCCAGCAGTGGAGGGGAGGGGGCGCCGGAGACCCAGTACTTC | CASSGGEGAPETQYF
few | TRBJ2-1 | - | TRBV19 | TGTGCCAGTAGTATTACGGGGGTCCCCAATGAGCAGTTCTTC | CASSITGVPNEQFF
few | TRBJ2-5 | TRBD2 | TRBV2 | TGTGCCAGCAGTTTCTACCGGGACTATCAAGAGACCCAGTACTTC | CASSFYRDYQETQYF
few | TRBJ2-2 | - | TRBV9 | TGTGCCAGCGCTCCAAATTTCGTGGGACTCCACACCGGGGAGCTGTTTTTT | CASAPNFVGLHTGELFF
- | TRBJ2-7 | - | TRBV5-1 | TGCGCCAGCAGCCTTGGAGGGGAAGAAAGCCACGAGCAGTACTTC | CASSLGGEESHEQYF
- | TRBJ1-2 | - | TRBV6-5 | TGTGCCAGTACGAACCCGGGGGCGGATGGCTACACCTTC | CASTNPGADGYTF
- | TRBJ1-3 | TRBD1 | TRBV2 | TGTGCCAGCAGTACAGGGGCGGGAGGAAACACCATATATTTT | CASSTGAGGNTIYF
- | TRBJ2-5 | - | TRBV18 | TGTGCCAGCTCTCGCAGGACACGGGAGTTGGAGACCCAGTACTTC | CASSRRTRELETQYF
few | TRBJ1-5 | TRBD1 | TRBV10-3 | TGTGCCATCGGGAGCCCCACAGGGGATAGCAATCAGCCCCAGCATTTT | CAIGSPTGDSNQPQHF
few | TRBJ1-1 | - | TRBV7-2 | TGTGCCAGCAGCCCTAGTGGGGGCGATACTGAAGCTTTCTTT | CASSPSGGDTEAFF
few | TRBJ2-1 | TRBD1 | TRBV7-9 | TGTGCCAGCAGCTTAAGGCAGGGGGATGAGCAGTTCTTC | CASSLRQGDEQFF
- | TRBJ2-7 | - | TRBV5-4 | TGTGCCAGCAGCCAAGATGGCCAGGGATTACCCTACGAGCAGTACTTC | CASSQDGQGLPYEQYF
few | TRBJ2-2 | - | TRBV2 | TGTGCCAGCAGTGAGCAAGGGGGGAACACCGGGGAGCTGTTTTTT | CASSEQGGNTGELFF
- | TRBJ2-7 | TRBD2 | TRBV29-1 | TGCAGCGTAGCCCTAACCTCCGGGACTAACGAGCAGTACTTC | CSVALTSGTNEQYF
- | TRBJ1-5 | TRBD1 | TRBV27 | TGTGCCAGCAGTGCAGGGGGCCAGCCCCAGCATTTT | CASSAGGQPQHF
- | TRBJ2-7 | TRBD1 | TRBV9 | TGTGCCAGCAGCGTAGGAGGAGGGACAGGGGCTATCTACGAGCAGTACTTC | CASSVGGGTGAIYEQYF
- | TRBJ1-2 | - | TRBV4-3 | TGCGCCAGCAGCCAAGAGACCCCTCCGGGTTATGGCTACACCTTC | CASSQETPPGYGYTF
few | TRBJ1-1 | TRBD1 | TRBV7-6 | TGTGCCAGCAGCTTATCAGGGGGCTCAGGCACTGAAGCTTTCTTT | CASSLSGGSGTEAFF
few | TRBJ2-4 | - | TRBV6-4 | TGTGCCAGCAGTGACCCTTCGTGGCAGGGACTAGCCAAAAACATTCAGTACTTC | CASSDPSWQGLAKNIQYF
few | TRBJ2-3 | TRBD1 | TRBV29-1 | TGCAGCGTTGACGACAGACAGGGGCCGTACACAGATACGCAGTATTTT | CSVDDRQGPYTDTQYF
few | TRBJ2-2 | TRBD2 | TRBV9 | TGTGCCAGCAGCGTAGTCGGACTAGTGACGTCTGGGGAGCTGTTTTTT | CASSVVGLVTSGELFF
few | TRBJ2-7 | - | TRBV5-4 | TGTGCCAGCAGCTTAGCTCAGGAGCAGTACTTC | CASSLAQEQYF
- | TRBJ1-2 | TRBD1 | TRBV2 | TGTGCCAGCAGTGATTCGGACAGGGGGGATTATGGCTACACCTTC | CASSDSDRGDYGYTF
- | TRBJ2-1 | - | TRBV7-8 | TGTGCCAGCAGCCGAAGACTCCAGGACGATGAGCAGTTCTTC | CASSRRLQDDEQFF
- | TRBJ2-5 | TRBD1 | TRBV9 | TGTGCCAGCAGCGTCGACAGGGCGGGCGAGACCCAGTACTTC | CASSVDRAGETQYF
few | TRBJ1-1 | - | TRBV5-6 | TGTGCCAGCAGCTTGGGCCAGGGAGGTAGTGAAGCTTTCTTT | CASSLGQGGSEAFF
- | TRBJ1-5 | TRBD1 | TRBV18 | TGTGCCAGCTCACCTACAGGGGGCAATCAGCCCCAGCATTTT | CASSPTGGNQPQHF
few | TRBJ1-2 | - | TRBV25-1 | TGTGCCAGCAGTGAATCTAACCTGCTGGGTGGCTACACCTTC | CASSESNLLGGYTF
- | TRBJ2-7 | TRBD1 | TRBV2 | TGTGCCAGCAGTGAACTGGGACAGATGTTTAGGGAGCAGTACTTC | CASSELGQMFREQYF
few | TRBJ2-7 | - | TRBV7-2 | TGTGCCAGCAGCTTAGGTGGCAGGGGGGACGCCTACGAGCAGTACTTC | CASSLGGRGDAYEQYF
few | TRBJ1-3 | - | TRBV15 | TGTGCCACCACCGCCGGACCGAGCTCTGGAAACACCATATATTTT | CATTAGPSSGNTIYF
- | TRBJ1-2 | TRBD1 | TRBV5-1 | TGCGCCAGCAGCTCGACAGGGGACTATGGCTACACCTTC | CASSSTGDYGYTF
- | TRBJ1-5 | - | TRBV6-5 | TGTGCCAGCAGGAAAGAGGGAGCTGATCAGCCCCAGCATTTT | CASRKEGADQPQHF
few | TRBJ2-2 | TRBD2 | TRBV2 | TGTGCCAGCAGTCCTCCAACTAGCGGTCTCACCGGGGAGCTGTTTTTT | CASSPPTSGLTGELFF
few | TRBJ1-2 | TRBD1 | TRBV7-2 | TGTGCCAGCAGCCTTCGGGACAGCCCCTTAATGTTGGATGGCTACACCTTC | CASSLRDSPLMLDGYTF
- | TRBJ2-1 | - | TRBV7-9 | TGTGCCAGCGGGGCGAGGACTGAGCAGTTCTTC | CASGARTEQFF
few | TRBJ2-1 | - | TRBV18 | TGTGCCAGCTCACCTTCGCACGGGGATTACAATGAGCAGTTCTTC | CASSPSHGDYNEQFF
few | TRBJ2-3 | - | TRBV29-1 | TGCAGCGTTGCTTGGTCCAGCGGCCGCACAGATACGCAGTATTTT | CSVAWSSGRTDTQYF
- | TRBJ2-3 | - | TRBV6-6 | TGTGCCAGCAGTTACTCTTCAGGGATTAGCACAGATACGCAGTATTTT | CASSYSSGISTDTQYF
- | TRBJ1-5 | - | TRBV10-3 | TGTGCCACGACGGGAACGCAGGTAGACCAGCCCCAGCATTTT | CATTGTQVDQPQHF
few | TRBJ1-1 | - | TRBV4-2 | TGTGCCAGCAGCCAAGTGGCCGGGGACACTGAAGCTTTCTTT | CASSQVAGDTEAFF
- | TRBJ2-3 | TRBD1 | TRBV4-3 | TGCGCCAGCAGCCTAACCGGGACAGGGGTACTCACAGATACGCAGTATTTT | CASSLTGTGVLTDTQYF
- | TRBJ2-1 | - | TRBV4-2 | TGTGCCAGCAGCCATTCTAGGGGGGATAGTGAGCAGTTCTTC | CASSHSRGDSEQFF
few | TRBJ2-3 | TRBD1 | TRBV27 | TGTGCCAGCAGTTCGGACAGGGGATACACAGATACGCAGTATTTT | CASSSDRGYTDTQYF
few | TRBJ1-2 | TRBD1 | TRBV11-2 | TGTGCCAGCAGCTCGCTGACAGGGGGCCAGGGCTACACCTTC | CASSSLTGGQGYTF